This T cell receptor (beta chain) appears in the sequencing data of a study of blood T cell repertoires in COVID-19. Study details: Sources were T cells, B-cell-depleted T cells, or PBMCs; the material itself was cDNA or gDNA.

Repertoires were generated with immunoSEQ multiplex PCR, while TCRdb's copy carries only in-frame clones and drops some. The table shows around 63,000 clones, with 81% occurring only once. CDR1 and CDR2 from the germline V gene are SGHAT and FQNNGV. The CDR3 is 15 residues long. The V gene lost 4 bases and the J gene lost 1 base, with 8 bases spanning the gap. V gene TRBV11-2 combines with J gene TRBJ2-6, with a possible D match to TRBD2 (5 bases). The receptor's source is a woman of 80 years or more with active or convalescent COVID-19. Material for sequencing was peripheral blood. CDR3 in DNA: TGTGCCAGCAGCTGGGAGAGGTCTGGGGCCAACGTCCTGACTTTC. It codes for CASSWERSGANVLTF.